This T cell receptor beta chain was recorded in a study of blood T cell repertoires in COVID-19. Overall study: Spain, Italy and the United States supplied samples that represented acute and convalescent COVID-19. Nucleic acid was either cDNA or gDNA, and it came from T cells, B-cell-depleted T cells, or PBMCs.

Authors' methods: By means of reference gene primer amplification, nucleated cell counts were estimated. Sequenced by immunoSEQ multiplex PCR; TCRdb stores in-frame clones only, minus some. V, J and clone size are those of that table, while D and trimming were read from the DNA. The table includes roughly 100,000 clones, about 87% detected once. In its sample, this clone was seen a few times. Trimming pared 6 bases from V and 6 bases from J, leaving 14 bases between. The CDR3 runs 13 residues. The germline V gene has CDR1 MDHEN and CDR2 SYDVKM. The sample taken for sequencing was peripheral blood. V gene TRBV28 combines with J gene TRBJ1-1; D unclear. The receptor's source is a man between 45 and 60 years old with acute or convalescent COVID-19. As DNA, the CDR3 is TGTGCCAGCAGCTCCTGGGCCAACGCTGAAGCTTTCTTT. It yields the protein CASSSWANAEAFF. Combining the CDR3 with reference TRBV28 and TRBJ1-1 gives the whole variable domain DVKVTQSSRYLVKRTGEKVFLECVQDMDHENMFWYRQDPGLGLRLIYFSYDVKMKEKGDIPEGYSVSREKKERFSLILESASTNQTSMYLCASSSWANAEAFFGQGTRLTVV.